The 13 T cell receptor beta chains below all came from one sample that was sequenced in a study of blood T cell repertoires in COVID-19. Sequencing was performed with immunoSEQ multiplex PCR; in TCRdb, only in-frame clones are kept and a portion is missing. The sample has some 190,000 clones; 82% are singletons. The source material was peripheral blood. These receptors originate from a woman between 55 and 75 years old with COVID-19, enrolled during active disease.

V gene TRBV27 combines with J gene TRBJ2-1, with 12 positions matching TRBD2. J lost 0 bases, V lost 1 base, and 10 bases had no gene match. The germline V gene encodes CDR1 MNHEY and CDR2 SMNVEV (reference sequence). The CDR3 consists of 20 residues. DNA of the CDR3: TGTGCCAGCAGTTTATATGGGACTAGCGGGCCTGGGAGCTCCTACAATGAGCAGTTCTTC. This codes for CASSLYGTSGPGSSYNEQFF.

CDR3 loop: CASSLDRGTYNEQFF. CDR3 DNA: TGTGCCAGCAGCTTAGACCGGGGGACCTACAATGAGCAGTTCTTC. The gene calls are TRBV13 and TRBJ2-1, with D possibly TRBD2 on 6 matching bases. Trimming cost V 1 base and J 2 bases, with 9 bases left between them. Germline loops: CDR1 PRHDT, CDR2 FYEKMQ (reference sequence). The CDR3 has 15 amino acids. Full variable domain (remainder filled in from reference TRBV13 and TRBJ2-1): AAGVIQSPRHLIKEKRETATLKCYPIPRHDTVYWYQQGPGQDPQFLISFYEKMQSDKGSIPDRFSAQQFSDYHSELNMSSLELGDSALYFCASSLDRGTYNEQFFGPGTRLTVL.

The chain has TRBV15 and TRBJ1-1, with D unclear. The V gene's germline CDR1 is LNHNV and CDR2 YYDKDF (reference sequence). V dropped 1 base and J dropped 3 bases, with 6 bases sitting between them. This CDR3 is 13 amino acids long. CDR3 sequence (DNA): TGTGCCACCAGCAGAGGTCAGGACACTGAAGCTTTCTTT. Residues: CATSRGQDTEAFF.

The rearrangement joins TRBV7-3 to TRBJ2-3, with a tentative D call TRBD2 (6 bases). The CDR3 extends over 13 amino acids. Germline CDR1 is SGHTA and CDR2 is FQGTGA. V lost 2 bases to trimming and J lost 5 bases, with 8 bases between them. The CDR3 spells CASSLAGGDTQYF. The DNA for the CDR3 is TGTGCCAGCAGCTTAGCCGGGGGAGATACGCAGTATTTT.

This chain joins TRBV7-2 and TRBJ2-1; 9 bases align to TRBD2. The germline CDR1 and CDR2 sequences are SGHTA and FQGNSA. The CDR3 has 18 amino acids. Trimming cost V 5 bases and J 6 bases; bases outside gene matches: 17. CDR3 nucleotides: TGTGCCAGCAGCCCCCGGGGGGGTAGCGGGAGTATTAGCAATGAGCAGTTCTTC. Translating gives CASSPRGGSGSISNEQFF.

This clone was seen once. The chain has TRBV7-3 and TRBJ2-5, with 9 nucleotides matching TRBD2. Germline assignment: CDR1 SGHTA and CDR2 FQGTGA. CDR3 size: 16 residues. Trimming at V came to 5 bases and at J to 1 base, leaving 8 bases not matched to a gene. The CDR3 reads CASSPGLALTQETQYF. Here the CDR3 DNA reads TGTGCCAGCAGCCCTGGACTAGCGCTAACCCAAGAGACCCAGTACTTC. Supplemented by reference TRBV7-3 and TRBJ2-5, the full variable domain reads GAGVSQTPSNKVTEKGKYVELRCDPISGHTALYWYRQSLGQGPEFLIYFQGTGAADDSGLPNDRFFAVRPEGSVSTLKIQRTERGDSAVYLCASSPGLALTQETQYFGPGTRLLVL.

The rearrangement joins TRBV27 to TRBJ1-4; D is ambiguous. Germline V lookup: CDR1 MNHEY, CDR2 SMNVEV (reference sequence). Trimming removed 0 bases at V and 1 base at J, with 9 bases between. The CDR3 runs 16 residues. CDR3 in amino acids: CASSLSTPRTNEKLFF. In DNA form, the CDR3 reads TGTGCCAGCAGTTTATCAACGCCGAGAACTAATGAAAAACTGTTTTTT.

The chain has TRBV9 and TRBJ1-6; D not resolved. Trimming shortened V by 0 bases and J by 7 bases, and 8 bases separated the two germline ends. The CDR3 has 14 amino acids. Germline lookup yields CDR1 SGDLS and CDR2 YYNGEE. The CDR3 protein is CASSVGLQNSPLHF. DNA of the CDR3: TGTGCCAGCAGCGTAGGATTACAGAATTCACCCCTCCACTTT. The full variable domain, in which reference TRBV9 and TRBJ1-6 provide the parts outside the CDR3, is DSGVTQTPKHLITATGQRVTLRCSPRSGDLSVYWYQQSLDQGLQFLIQYYNGEERAKGNILERFSAQQFPDLHSELNLSSLELGDSALYFCASSVGLQNSPLHFGNGTRLTVT.

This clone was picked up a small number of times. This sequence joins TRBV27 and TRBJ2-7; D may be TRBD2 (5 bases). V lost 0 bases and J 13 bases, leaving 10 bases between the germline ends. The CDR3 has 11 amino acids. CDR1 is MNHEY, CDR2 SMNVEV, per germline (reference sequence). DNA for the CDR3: TGTGCCAGCAGTTTATCGGGGAGATTATACGTC. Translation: CASSLSGRLYV.

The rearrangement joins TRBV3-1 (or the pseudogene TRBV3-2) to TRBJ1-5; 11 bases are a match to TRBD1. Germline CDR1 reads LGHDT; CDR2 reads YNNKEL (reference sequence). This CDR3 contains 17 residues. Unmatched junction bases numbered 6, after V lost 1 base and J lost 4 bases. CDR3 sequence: CASSQGTGGAGNQPQHF. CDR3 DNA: TGTGCCAGCAGCCAAGGGACAGGGGGCGCGGGGAATCAGCCCCAGCATTTT.

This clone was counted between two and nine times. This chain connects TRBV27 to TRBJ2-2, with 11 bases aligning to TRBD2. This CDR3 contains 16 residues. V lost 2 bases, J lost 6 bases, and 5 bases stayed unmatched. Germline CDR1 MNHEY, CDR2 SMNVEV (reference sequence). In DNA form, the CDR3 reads TGTGCCAGCAGTTTAGTGAGACTAGCGGGACCCGGGGAGCTGTTTTTT. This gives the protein CASSLVRLAGPGELFF.

The CDR3 bases are TGTGCCAGCGGTCGGCTAGCGGGGGCGCCGGGCACCGGGGAGCTGTTTTTT. The encoded protein is CASGRLAGAPGTGELFF. This chain connects TRBV9 to TRBJ2-2, with 10 bases that match TRBD2. V dropped 7 bases and J dropped 4; count of bases not matched to a gene: 13. The CDR3 loop spans 17 amino acids. CDR1 and CDR2 (germline): SGDLS, YYNGEE.

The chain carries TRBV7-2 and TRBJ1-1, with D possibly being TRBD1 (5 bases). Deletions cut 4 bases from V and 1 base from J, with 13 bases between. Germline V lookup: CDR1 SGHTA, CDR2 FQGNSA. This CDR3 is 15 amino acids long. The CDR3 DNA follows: TGTGCCAGCAGCTCTTACAGGTCCTCGAACACTGAAGCTTTCTTT. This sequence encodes CASSSYRSSNTEAFF.